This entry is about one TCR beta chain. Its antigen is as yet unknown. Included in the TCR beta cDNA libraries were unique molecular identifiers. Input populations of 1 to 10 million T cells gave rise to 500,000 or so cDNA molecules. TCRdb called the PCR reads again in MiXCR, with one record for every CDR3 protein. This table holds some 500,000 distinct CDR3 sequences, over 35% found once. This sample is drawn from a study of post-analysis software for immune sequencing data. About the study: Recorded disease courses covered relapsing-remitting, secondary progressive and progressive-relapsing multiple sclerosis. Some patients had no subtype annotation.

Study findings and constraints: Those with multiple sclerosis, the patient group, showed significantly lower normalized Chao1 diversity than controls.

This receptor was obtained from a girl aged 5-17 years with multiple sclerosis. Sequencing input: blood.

Here the CDR3 DNA reads TGTGCCAGCAGTGAATATAATTCGGCAGATACGCAGTATTTT. This sequence encodes CASSEYNSADTQYF. The rearrangement joins TRBV25-1 to TRBJ2-3; no clear D gene. V was cut by 0 bases and J by 4 bases, with 8 bases left in between. In germline, CDR1 is MGHDK, CDR2 SYGVNS. The CDR3 runs 14 residues.